The 18 T cell receptor beta chains listed next were all sequenced from one sample in a study of blood T cell repertoires in COVID-19. TCRdb's copy holds only in-frame clones and misses some; the assay was immunoSEQ multiplex PCR. The sample yields fewer than 500,000 clones, approximately 90% seen once. Sequenced: PBMCs or T cells enriched from blood (not recorded which). These receptors originate from a woman under 40 with acute COVID-19.

This clone was counted once. The chain has TRBV5-1 and TRBJ2-3; a weak D match, TRBD1 (6 bases). CDR1 and CDR2 (germline): SGHRS, YFSETQ. The CDR3 sequence is 15 residues long. The V and J ends lost 2 bases and 4 bases respectively, with 14 bases between them. CDR3 region: CASSLNNAGADTQYF. CDR3 sequence (DNA): TGCGCCAGCAGCTTAAACAATGCAGGGGCAGATACGCAGTATTTT.

CDR3 coding DNA: TGTGCCACCAGAGGGGACAGATTAACCGGGGAGCTGTTTTTT. Its protein is CATRGDRLTGELFF. The chain joins TRBV24-1 to TRBJ2-2, with TRBD1 matching over 7 bases. CDR1 is KGHDR and CDR2 is SFDVKD in the germline V gene. This CDR3 is built from 14 residues. With V trimmed by 7 bases and J by 5 bases, 6 bases remained unmatched.

This chain joins TRBV27 and TRBJ1-5; TRBD1 matches 12 bases. Germline V CDR1 and CDR2: MNHEY, SMNVEV (reference sequence). CDR3 length: 14 amino acids. V lost 6 bases and J lost 11; bases outside the gene matches: 8. CDR3 DNA sequence: TGTGCCAGCAGACCGGGACAGGGGGCCCTATCCCAGCATTTT. Encoded protein: CASRPGQGALSQHF.

The genes are TRBV5-1 and TRBJ1-2; the match to TRBD1 covers 8 bases. The germline V gene encodes CDR1 SGHRS and CDR2 YFSETQ. V shed 0 bases and J 6 bases; nucleotides not matched to a gene: 16. CDR3 size: 18 residues. The CDR3 here is CASSLDGQGALVIDGYTF. As DNA, the CDR3 is TGCGCCAGCAGCTTGGATGGGCAGGGGGCGTTGGTGATCGATGGCTACACCTTC.

In DNA, the CDR3 is TGTGCCAGCAGCCCCGAATACAGGGGAGGATACGAGCAGTACTTC. It codes for CASSPEYRGGYEQYF. The gene calls are TRBV5-6 and TRBJ2-7; perhaps TRBD1 as D (7 bases). The CDR3 loop spans 15 amino acids. The V end lost 4 bases, the J end lost 4 bases, and 18 bases lay between the germline ends. Germline loops: CDR1 SGHDT, CDR2 YYEEEE.

The rearrangement uses TRBV6-5 and TRBJ1-2, with TRBD1 matching over 10 bases. The CDR3 loop spans 13 amino acids. Per germline, CDR1 MNHEY and CDR2 SVGAGI. J lost 8 bases, V lost 9 bases, and 9 bases had no gene match. The DNA for the CDR3 is TGTGCCAGTCGGGAACCGGGACAGGGGGGCTACACCTTC. It encodes CASREPGQGGYTF.

J is TRBJ1-5 and V is TRBV24-1, with a tentative D call TRBD1 (6 bases). CDR3 length: 14 residues. The germline V gene has CDR1 KGHDR and CDR2 SFDVKD. V shed 0 bases and J shed 6 bases, with 8 bases lying between them. The CDR3 sequence: CATSDLGGSQPQHF. CDR3 nucleotide sequence: TGTGCCACCAGTGATTTGGGGGGCAGTCAGCCCCAGCATTTT.

The chain is built from TRBV30 and TRBJ1-1; D is unresolved. The CDR3 spans 11 residues. Germline V gene data show CDR1 as GTSNPN and CDR2 as SVGIG (reference sequence). Trimming shortened V by 0 bases and J by 4 bases, and 3 bases separated the two germline ends. CDR3 in DNA: TGTGCCTGGAGTGTCATCACTGAAGCTTTCTTT. Protein sequence: CAWSVITEAFF.

CDR3 nucleotides: TGTGCCTCCCGAAGCAGGGGGCCTGGAAACACCATATATTTT. Translated: CASRSRGPGNTIYF. The V call is TRBV19, the J call TRBJ1-3; 8 nucleotides align to TRBD1. J lost 2 bases, V lost 11 bases, and 8 bases had no gene match. The CDR3 is 14 residues long. CDR1 and CDR2 (germline): LNHDA, SQIVND (reference sequence). The variable domain in full, with the rest retrieved from reference TRBV19 and TRBJ1-3, is DGGITQSPKYLFRKEGQNVTLSCEQNLNHDAMYWYRQDPGQGLRLIYYSQIVNDFQKGDIAEGYSVSREKKESFPLTVTSAQKNPTAFYLCASRSRGPGNTIYFGEGSWLTVV.

The chain has TRBV9 and TRBJ1-3; D not certain. The CDR3 consists of 15 residues. Germline V gene lookup returns CDR1 SGDLS and CDR2 YYNGEE. The V end lost 2 bases, the J end lost 0 bases, and 9 bases lay between the germline ends. The CDR3 nucleotides are TGTGCCAGCAGCGTTTGGGCGACCTCTGGAAACACCATATATTTT. Protein: CASSVWATSGNTIYF. The full variable domain, rest sourced from reference TRBV9 and TRBJ1-3, is DSGVTQTPKHLITATGQRVTLRCSPRSGDLSVYWYQQSLDQGLQFLIQYYNGEERAKGNILERFSAQQFPDLHSELNLSSLELGDSALYFCASSVWATSGNTIYFGEGSWLTVV.

The chain couples TRBV4-1 to TRBJ1-1, with D possibly matching TRBD1 (6 bases). This CDR3 contains 14 residues. Trimming pared 2 bases from V and 6 bases from J, leaving 13 bases between. CDR1 is MGHRA and CDR2 is YSYEKL in the germline V gene. The CDR3 here is CASSQSTGGPEAFF. CDR3 sequence (DNA): TGCGCCAGCAGCCAATCAACGGGGGGGCCTGAAGCTTTCTTT.

The chain recombines TRBV27 with TRBJ1-6; D uncertain. Germline-derived CDR1 and CDR2 are MNHEY and SMNVEV (reference sequence). The V and J ends lost 2 bases and 7 bases respectively, with 9 bases between them. This CDR3 has 14 residues. CDR3 sequence (DNA): TGTGCCAGCAGTTTACGGGGTTTCAATTCACCCCTCCACTTT. Translation gives CASSLRGFNSPLHF.

The chain links TRBV6-5 to TRBJ2-1; tentatively, D is TRBD1 (5 bases). Germline lookup yields CDR1 MNHEY and CDR2 SVGAGI. The CDR3 is made up of 14 amino acids. Trimming left V 7 bases short and J 5 bases short, with 15 bases between. DNA for the CDR3: TGTGCCAGCACCGGCACAGGACCTAACAATGAGCAGTTCTTC. This gives the protein CASTGTGPNNEQFF.

The chain links TRBV3-1 (or the pseudogene TRBV3-2) to TRBJ1-2, with D perhaps TRBD1 (5 bases). CDR3 length: 14 residues. Germline-derived CDR1 and CDR2 are LGHDT and YNNKEL (reference sequence). V gave up 1 base and J gave up 1 base, with 7 bases separating them. CDR3 loop: CASSQVGGNYGYTF. CDR3 bases: TGTGCCAGCAGCCAAGTGGGGGGTAACTATGGCTACACCTTC.

The genes are TRBV7-9 and TRBJ2-1, with 11 bases matching TRBD2. CDR1 is SEHNR, CDR2 FQNEAQ, per germline (reference sequence). Trimming cost V 2 bases and J 12 bases; bases outside gene matches: 9. The CDR3 totals 15 residues. The CDR3 loop is CASSLLAGTSGGQFF. CDR3 bases: TGTGCCAGCAGCTTACTAGCCGGGACTAGCGGCGGGCAGTTCTTC.

This clone was seen only once. The V gene is TRBV2, the J gene TRBJ2-3; 9 nucleotides line up with TRBD2. Germline assignment: CDR1 SNHLY and CDR2 FYNNEI. V was pared by 6 bases and J by 2 bases, with 3 bases of the junction left unmatched. The length of the CDR3 is 14 residues. This chain's CDR3 is CASRLAGFTDTQYF. The CDR3 nucleotides read TGTGCCAGCAGGCTAGCGGGGTTCACAGATACGCAGTATTTT.

This rearrangement joins TRBV5-1 to TRBJ1-1, with a tentative D call TRBD1 (6 bases). The germline CDR1 and CDR2 sequences are SGHRS and YFSETQ. V lost 2 bases to trimming and J lost 5 bases, with 10 bases between them. The length of the CDR3 is 13 residues. DNA of the CDR3: TGCGCCAGCAGCTTTCCCGGACAGACTGAAGCTTTCTTT. This encodes CASSFPGQTEAFF.

The chain combines TRBV5-1 with TRBJ2-1, with 11 bases matching TRBD2. With V trimmed by 2 bases and J by 6 bases, 7 bases remained unmatched. Germline loops: CDR1 SGHRS, CDR2 YFSETQ. The CDR3 contains 16 residues. CDR3 protein: CASSLTSGGGVNEQFF. DNA of the CDR3: TGCGCCAGCAGCTTAACTAGCGGGGGAGGGGTCAATGAGCAGTTCTTC.